This TCR beta chain was documented in a study of Ad26.COV2.S vaccination and SARS-CoV-2 variants. The treatment is: roughly 18 received Ad26.COV2.S at low or high dose, single or two shots; five or six received placebo; per-sample allocation not given. Samples came from day 63 after the first vaccine or placebo injection. This person who donated was an adult of 18-55 years in Boston. This clone was counted only a few times. Its target is not known. Findings and caveats of the study: Greater spike-specific TCR breadth was seen in vaccine recipients than in placebo recipients.

The CDR3 extends over 16 amino acids. Germline V lookup: CDR1 KGHSH, CDR2 LQKENI. V lost 0 bases and J 3 bases, leaving 15 bases between the germline ends. Measured with immunoSEQ multiplex PCR; TCRdb has only the in-frame clones, and not every one. This table has roughly 380,000 clones, roughly 84% appearing once. The receptor was isolated from a person between 18 and 60 years old who received the Ad26.COV2.S COVID-19 vaccine or a placebo. The V and J genes are TRBV18 and TRBJ2-7; unclear D gene. The source was peripheral blood, collected in a trial of Ad26.COV2.S vaccine versus placebo. CDR3 nucleotide sequence: TGTGCCAGCTCACCACCGTTATCGGCCCCCGACTACGAGCAGTACTTC. Translating it yields CASSPPLSAPDYEQYF.